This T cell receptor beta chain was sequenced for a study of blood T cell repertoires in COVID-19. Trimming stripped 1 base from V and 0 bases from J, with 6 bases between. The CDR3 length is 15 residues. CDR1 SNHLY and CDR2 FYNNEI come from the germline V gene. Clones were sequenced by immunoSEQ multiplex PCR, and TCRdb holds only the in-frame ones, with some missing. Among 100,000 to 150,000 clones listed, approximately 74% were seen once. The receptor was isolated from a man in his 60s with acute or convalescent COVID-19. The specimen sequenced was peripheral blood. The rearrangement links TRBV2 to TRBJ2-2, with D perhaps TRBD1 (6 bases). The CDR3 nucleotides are TGTGCCAGCAGTGAAGACAGGGCGAACACCGGGGAGCTGTTTTTT. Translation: CASSEDRANTGELFF. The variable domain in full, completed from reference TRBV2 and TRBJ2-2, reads EPEVTQTPSHQVTQMGQEVILRCVPISNHLYFYWYRQILGQKVEFLVSFYNNEISEKSEIFDDQFSVERPDGSNFTLKIRSTKLEDSAMYFCASSEDRANTGELFFGEGSRLTVL.